This T cell receptor beta chain was observed in a study of OX40 agonist ivuxolimab in advanced cancers. Study-level information: The study enrolled dose-escalation patients with hepatocellular carcinoma, melanoma, renal cell or head and neck cancer. Partial responses were achieved by three patients: one hepatocellular carcinoma, two cutaneous melanoma.

Germline CDR1 reads SGHTA; CDR2 reads FQGTGA. The CDR3 has 14 residues. The germline V and J ends were trimmed by 5 bases and 1 base, with 11 bases remaining between them. The table came from immunoSEQ multiplex PCR; TCRdb's copy has only in-frame clones and leaves some out. The sample includes about 40,000 clones, around 87% seen only once; the top ten take 3% to 4.5%. Systemic immunosuppression or a history of autoimmune disease excluded patients. The sequencing used CD4+ or CD8+ T cells sorted from blood, collected in a trial of the OX40 agonist ivuxolimab. This receptor was identified in an adult with an advanced solid tumor such as melanoma, head and neck, liver or kidney cancer. The chain joins TRBV7-3 to TRBJ1-1; D is perhaps TRBD1 (6 bases). The CDR3 reads CASSPGRGNTEAFF. CDR3 bases: TGTGCCAGCAGCCCTGGCAGGGGGAACACTGAAGCTTTCTTT.